These T cell receptor beta chains were read from a single sample in a study of blood T cell repertoires in COVID-19. Sequencing was performed with immunoSEQ multiplex PCR; in TCRdb, only in-frame clones are kept and a portion is missing. The table records about 250,000 clones, 80% to 90% of them present only once. Specimen: PBMCs or T cells enriched from blood (not recorded which). The receptors originated from a man aged 35-49 years who had recovered from COVID-19. Both conserved end residues are part of each CDR3. Fields, in order: V gene, clone size, CDR3 protein. Only part of the rows carry a size: once, few, many, or a class if the clone is expanded.

TRBV3-1/TRBV3-2,-,CASSHQDRAIEAFF
TRBV9,-,CASRQGLAGVGELFF
TRBV6-4,many,CASSDSTGTGADTQYF
TRBV24-1,-,CATSDPRERLLGYTF
TRBV6-5,few,CASSSDRAARNTIYF
TRBV20-1,-,CSASAGTPFEGYTF
TRBV19,-,CASSIRLTSGRTSQETQYF
TRBV12-3/TRBV12-4,-,CANLMGGRDEQYF
TRBV6-4,-,CASRGTYLNTEAFF
TRBV6-2/TRBV6-3,-,CASSLPAGASGYTF
TRBV29-1,-,CSVERTAYNEQFF
TRBV29-1,-,CSVASTNPGDTQYF
TRBV19,-,CASRFSHRAGEVTDTQYF
TRBV28,few,CASSLQGGSNYGYTF
TRBV3-1/TRBV3-2,-,CASSQGGNGMTYGYTF
TRBV3-1/TRBV3-2,once,CASSYRQGRNYGYTF
TRBV12-3/TRBV12-4,-,CASSFGQGQPQHF
TRBV7-9,-,CASSFSGSTYNEQFF
TRBV6-5,-,CASDRELPTEAFF
TRBV27,-,CASRTLTDRSIPSNYGYTF
TRBV7-3,-,CASSLSGGELFF
TRBV6-5,-,CASSYLAQETQYF